These 19 T cell receptor beta chains came from one sample sequenced in a study of T cell responses to AZD1222 COVID-19 vaccine. The data were produced by immunoSEQ multiplex PCR, yet TCRdb's version contains in-frame clones alone and is incomplete. The profile covers roughly 100,000 clones, with roughly 86% appearing a single time and roughly 15% taken by the ten largest. This specimen consisted of peripheral blood, obtained 28 days after the second AZD1222 dose. The receptors originated from an adult who received the AZD1222 COVID-19 vaccine.

The rearrangement links TRBV7-8 to TRBJ1-1; 9 bases agree with TRBD1. CDR1 and CDR2 from the germline V gene are SGHVS and FQNEAQ. The length of the CDR3 is 16 residues. J lost 4 bases, V lost 3 bases, and 9 bases had no gene match. CDR3 loop: CASSLGTGSLGTEAFF. In DNA form, the CDR3 reads TGTGCCAGCAGCTTGGGGACAGGGTCTCTGGGCACTGAAGCTTTCTTT.

The chain joins TRBV7-8 to TRBJ1-3, with 9 bases aligning to TRBD1. This CDR3 spans 18 amino acids. Looked up from germline, CDR1 is SGHVS and CDR2 is FQNEAQ. V shed 3 bases and J 2 bases; nucleotides not matched to a gene: 11. CDR3 nucleotides: TGTGCCAGCAGCTTTCGTCCGTTCACAGGGGGCACTGGAAACACCATATATTTT. This encodes CASSFRPFTGGTGNTIYF.

CDR3 amino acids: CASSQGQGNEKLFF. CDR3 nucleotides: TGTGCCAGCAGCCAAGGGCAGGGGAATGAAAAACTGTTTTTT. This chain links TRBV14 with TRBJ1-4, with D possibly being TRBD1 (6 bases). CDR1 SGHDN and CDR2 FVKESK come from the germline V gene. The CDR3 contains 14 residues. Trimming removed 1 base from V and 5 bases from J, with 8 bases in between.

This clone was seen a few times. The chain carries TRBV7-2 and TRBJ1-2; D gene ambiguous. Germline CDR1 is SGHTA and CDR2 is FQGNSA. Trimming pared 3 bases from V and 0 bases from J, leaving 14 bases between. The CDR3 is 16 residues long. Here the CDR3 DNA reads TGTGCCAGCAGCTTCACCCCCCCAGATTCTAACTATGGCTACACCTTC. Protein sequence: CASSFTPPDSNYGYTF.

The V gene is TRBV27, the J gene TRBJ1-5; a weak D match, TRBD1 (5 bases). CDR1 and CDR2 from the germline V gene are MNHEY and SMNVEV (reference sequence). The CDR3 consists of 13 residues. Trimming left V 3 bases short and J 4 bases short, with 7 bases between. CDR3 sequence: CASSFGANQPQHF. The CDR3 nucleotides are TGTGCCAGCAGTTTTGGGGCAAATCAGCCCCAGCATTTT.

J is TRBJ2-7 and V is TRBV28; D unclear. Germline loops: CDR1 MDHEN, CDR2 SYDVKM. V lost 6 bases, J lost 2 bases, and 11 bases lay in between. This CDR3 spans 13 amino acids. The CDR3 DNA is TGTGCCAGCAGCCAAGGGTCAGCCTACGAGCAGTACTTC. Amino acid sequence: CASSQGSAYEQYF.

The chain is built from TRBV6-2 or TRBV6-3 and TRBJ1-1; the D is unclear. V was cut by 0 bases and J by 10 bases, with 15 bases left in between. This CDR3 has 14 residues. Per the germline V gene, CDR1 is MNHEY and CDR2 is SVGEGT. CDR3 sequence: CASSYSQTRPSAFF. DNA of the CDR3: TGTGCCAGCAGTTACTCCCAAACCAGGCCGTCAGCTTTCTTT.

DNA for the CDR3: TGTGCCAGCAGCTTGACAGGGGGCGGGGAGACCCAGTACTTC. Its translation is CASSLTGGGETQYF. The chain recombines TRBV5-4 with TRBJ2-5; 9 bases align to TRBD1. The V segment lost 1 base and the J segment 5 bases; nucleotides outside the gene matches: 3. CDR1 and CDR2 (germline): SGHNT, YYREEE (reference sequence). This CDR3 is 14 amino acids long.

This clone has ten or more counts. The chain links TRBV10-2 to TRBJ2-7; D unresolved. The CDR3 contains 13 residues. Germline values: CDR1 WSHSY, CDR2 SAAADI. Trimming stripped 4 bases from V and 4 bases from J, with 11 bases between. For the CDR3, the DNA is TGCGCCAGCAGTGCCCTACCGAGATACGAGCAGTACTTC. Translation: CASSALPRYEQYF.

The CDR3 bases are TGTGCCAGCAGCTTGGGGGGCACCTACGAGCAGTACTTC. Translated: CASSLGGTYEQYF. The chain joins TRBV11-3 to TRBJ2-7, with D perhaps given as TRBD1 or TRBD2 (6 bases each). In germline, CDR1 is SGHNT, CDR2 YENEEA. The CDR3 is 13 amino acids. Trimming left V 3 bases short and J 2 bases short, with 8 bases between.

The chain has TRBV7-9 and TRBJ1-1; D gene unclear. This CDR3 spans 14 amino acids. Per germline, CDR1 SEHNR and CDR2 FQNEAQ (reference sequence). V was shortened by 5 bases and J by 3 bases, with 13 bases between the two germline ends. Written as DNA, the CDR3 is TGTGCCAGCAGCGCAAGCAAGGACTACACTGAAGCTTTCTTT. It codes for CASSASKDYTEAFF.

This clone is a singleton in its sample. The chain uses TRBV5-6 and TRBJ1-5, with D maybe TRBD1 (6 bases). The CDR3 sequence is 15 residues long. The ends were cut back, 1 base at V and 2 bases at J, with 10 bases in the middle. The germline gives CDR1 SGHDT, CDR2 YYEEEE. The CDR3 bases are TGTGCCAGCAGCTTGTGGGGGCTCGGCAATCAGCCCCAGCATTTT. Its translation is CASSLWGLGNQPQHF.

This chain uses TRBV4-1 with TRBJ2-1; D ambiguous. V was cut by 3 bases and J by 6 bases, with 6 bases left in between. This CDR3 has 12 amino acids. Germline V gene lookup returns CDR1 MGHRA and CDR2 YSYEKL. The chain's CDR3 is CASSQASNEQFF. CDR3 bases: TGCGCCAGCAGCCAGGCATCCAATGAGCAGTTCTTC.

The rearrangement uses TRBV5-1 and TRBJ2-3; 9 nucleotides align to TRBD2. The junction had 6 bases not matched to a gene; V was cut back by 4 bases and J by 0 bases. CDR3 length: 16 amino acids. Per germline, CDR1 SGHRS and CDR2 YFSETQ. CDR3 protein: CASSTGLAISTDTQYF. Written as DNA, the CDR3 is TGCGCCAGCAGCACCGGACTAGCGATTAGCACAGATACGCAGTATTTT. Full variable domain (missing parts from reference TRBV5-1 and TRBJ2-3): KAGVTQTPRYLIKTRGQQVTLSCSPISGHRSVSWYQQTPGQGLQFLFEYFSETQRNKGNFPGRFSGRQFSNSRSEMNVSTLELGDSALYLCASSTGLAISTDTQYFGPGTRLTVL.

The chain couples TRBV28 to TRBJ2-7; D gene uncertain. V was cut by 5 bases and J by 0 bases, with 14 bases left in between. The CDR3 is 15 amino acids. Germline lookup yields CDR1 MDHEN and CDR2 SYDVKM. CDR3 DNA sequence: TGTGCCAGCAGTCAGATTTCTAAAAGCTCCTACGAGCAGTACTTC. This codes for CASSQISKSSYEQYF.

The chain joins TRBV5-1 to TRBJ1-5; D is possibly TRBD1 (5 bases). Per the germline V gene, CDR1 is SGHRS and CDR2 is YFSETQ. Trimming cost V 4 bases and J 1 base, with 9 bases left between them. The CDR3 spans 14 residues. The CDR3 spells CASSVGGSNQPQHF. The CDR3 DNA reads TGCGCCAGCAGCGTCGGGGGGAGCAATCAGCCCCAGCATTTT.

This clone appeared once. J is TRBJ2-2 and V is TRBV7-2; D not certain. The CDR3 loop spans 14 amino acids. The V gene lost 2 bases and the J gene lost 1 base, with 5 bases spanning the gap. Germline V gene sequence: CDR1 SGHTA, CDR2 FQGNSA. The DNA of the CDR3 is TGTGCCAGCAGCTTATACAGGAACACCGGGGAGCTGTTTTTT. Translation gives CASSLYRNTGELFF.

The CDR3 loop is CASSEPGQGSPGELFF. The CDR3 DNA reads TGTGCCAGCAGTGAACCGGGACAGGGAAGTCCCGGGGAGCTGTTTTTT. The J gene is TRBJ2-2, the V gene TRBV6-1; 9 nucleotides align to TRBD1. CDR3 length: 16 residues. The V gene's germline CDR1 is MNHNS and CDR2 SASEGT. Trimming took 2 bases from V and 6 from J; bases not matched to a gene: 7.

This clone was observed a few times. The rearrangement joins TRBV6-1 to TRBJ1-2; D call uncertain. CDR3 length: 11 residues. CDR1 is MNHNS, CDR2 SASEGT, per germline. Trimming shortened V by 3 bases and J by 8 bases, and 7 bases separated the two germline ends. In DNA form, the CDR3 reads TGTGCCAGCAGTGAGAGTCTCGGCTACACCTTC. Translated: CASSESLGYTF.